This T cell receptor beta chain was recovered during a study of breast tumors, draining lymph nodes, adjacent tissues. Study results and limitations: That most tumor T cells come from lymph nodes remained unproven. Tumor and nontumor repertoires were significantly more similar in luminal-like than in basal-like breast cancer. Tumor TCR diversity was below lymph nodes but above nontumor tissue.

Each CDR3 protein is one row after TCRdb ran MiXCR on the multiplex PCR reads. The table has approximately 100,000 distinct CDR3 sequences, over 20% seen once. The table lists this clonotype with many counts. Its target is not known. Axillary draining lymph nodes of breast cancer patients supplied the node samples. The CDR3 contains 16 residues. Unmatched junction bases numbered 6, after V lost 3 bases and J lost 3 bases. Germline loops: CDR1 LNHNV, CDR2 YYDKDF (reference sequence). Sequencing used axillary lymph node tissue. The genes are TRBV15 and TRBJ1-2; TRBD1 aligns across 11 bases. The clonotype was recovered from a female donor with breast cancer. Some clones in this sample may be carry-over from other donors' samples. CDR3 sequence: CATSRDRGLLDYGYTF. In DNA form, the CDR3 reads TGTGCCACCAGCAGGGACAGGGGGCTGTTGGACTATGGCTACACCTTC.